A selection of T cell receptor beta chains follows, all from one sample in a study of CD8 T cells in Susac syndrome. Using its own MiXCR run on the immunoSEQ multiplex PCR reads, TCRdb lists one record per CDR3 protein. The table includes approximately 220,000 distinct CDR3 sequences, roughly 92% detected once. The sample comprised CD8+ T cells from PBMCs. The receptors come from a human donor with multiple sclerosis. Both conserved end residues are part of each CDR3. Fields, in order: CDR3 length, clone size, V gene, J gene, CDR3 protein. Clone size is not always given. Where it is, it says once, few, many or a class for expanded clones.

len: 14
abundance: -
v_gene: TRBV13
j_gene: TRBJ2-5
CDR3aa: CASSLVNNQETQYF

len: 18
abundance: -
v_gene: TRBV7-2
j_gene: TRBJ2-7
CDR3aa: CASSLAGLAGVVPHEQYF

len: 16
abundance: -
v_gene: TRBV4-3
j_gene: TRBJ2-7
CDR3aa: CASSQDRGVGIYEQYF

len: 14
abundance: -
v_gene: TRBV12-3/TRBV12-4
j_gene: TRBJ1-1
CDR3aa: CASSPGLGNTEAFF

len: 19
abundance: once
v_gene: TRBV7-8
j_gene: TRBJ2-1
CDR3aa: CASSLGDRVLVWPYNEQFF

len: 14
abundance: once
v_gene: TRBV29-1
j_gene: TRBJ2-2
CDR3aa: CSVLAGVITGELFF

len: 12
abundance: -
v_gene: TRBV19
j_gene: TRBJ2-7
CDR3aa: CASSHGSYEQYF

len: 15
abundance: -
v_gene: TRBV11-1
j_gene: TRBJ2-5
CDR3aa: CASSPLKGGQETQYF

len: 16
abundance: -
v_gene: TRBV7-6
j_gene: TRBJ2-7
CDR3aa: CASSRKTGRADDEQYF

len: 12
abundance: -
v_gene: TRBV5-4
j_gene: TRBJ1-1
CDR3aa: CASSWGTGEAFF

len: 18
abundance: -
v_gene: TRBV3-1
j_gene: TRBJ1-3
CDR3aa: CASSQAHLRELSGNTIYF

len: 14
abundance: -
v_gene: TRBV7-9
j_gene: TRBJ1-2
CDR3aa: CASKTGDTVYGYTF

len: 16
abundance: -
v_gene: TRBV3-1
j_gene: TRBJ1-2
CDR3aa: CASSLNTPGQGMGYTF

len: 15
abundance: -
v_gene: TRBV12-3/TRBV12-4
j_gene: TRBJ2-2
CDR3aa: CASSILEEGPGELFF

len: 15
abundance: -
v_gene: TRBV20-1
j_gene: TRBJ2-3
CDR3aa: CSVELAGGSADTQYF

len: 16
abundance: -
v_gene: TRBV6-6
j_gene: TRBJ1-1
CDR3aa: CASSLTGAAVNTEAFF

len: 14
abundance: -
v_gene: TRBV5-6
j_gene: TRBJ1-1
CDR3aa: CASSLEYTGTEAFF

len: 15
abundance: -
v_gene: TRBV5-6
j_gene: TRBJ2-1
CDR3aa: CASSLGFQLNNEQFF

len: 13
abundance: -
v_gene: TRBV7-9
j_gene: TRBJ1-1
CDR3aa: CASRSYRNTEAFF

len: 15
abundance: -
v_gene: TRBV13
j_gene: TRBJ2-7
CDR3aa: CASSPQGTLSYEQYF

len: 14
abundance: -
v_gene: TRBV27
j_gene: TRBJ2-7
CDR3aa: CASSPSEVPYEQYF

len: 13
abundance: -
v_gene: TRBV7-9
j_gene: TRBJ1-2
CDR3aa: CASSLGDNYGYTF